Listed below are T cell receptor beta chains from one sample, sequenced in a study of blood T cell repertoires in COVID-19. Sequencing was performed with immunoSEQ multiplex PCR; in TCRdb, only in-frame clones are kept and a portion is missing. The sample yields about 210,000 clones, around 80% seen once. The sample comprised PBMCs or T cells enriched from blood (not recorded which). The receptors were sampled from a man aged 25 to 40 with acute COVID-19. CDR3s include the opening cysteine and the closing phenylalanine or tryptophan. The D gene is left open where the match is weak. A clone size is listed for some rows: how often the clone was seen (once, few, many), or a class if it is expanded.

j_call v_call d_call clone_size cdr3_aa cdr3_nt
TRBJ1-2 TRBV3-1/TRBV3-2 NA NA CASSQDRQSLYGYTF TGTGCCAGCAGCCAAGATAGACAGAGCCTCTATGGCTACACCTTC
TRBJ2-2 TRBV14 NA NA CASSQKRGGTGELFF TGTGCCAGCAGCCAAAAGAGAGGGGGCACCGGGGAGCTGTTTTTT
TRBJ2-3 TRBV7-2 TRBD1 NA CASSLALGQGTDTQYF TGTGCCAGCAGCTTAGCTTTAGGACAGGGCACAGATACGCAGTATTTT
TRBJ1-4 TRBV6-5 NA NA CASRLNAGTFEKLFF TGTGCCAGCCGGTTAAACGCAGGGACTTTTGAAAAACTGTTTTTT
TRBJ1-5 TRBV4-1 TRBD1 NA CASSQDDRVIYQPQHF TGCGCCAGCAGCCAAGATGACAGGGTAATTTATCAGCCCCAGCATTTT
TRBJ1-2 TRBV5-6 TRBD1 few CASSPGTGYGYTF TGTGCCAGCAGCCCGGGGACAGGGTATGGCTACACCTTC
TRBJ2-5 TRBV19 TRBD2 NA CASTAGGRQETQYF TGTGCCAGTACTGCGGGGGGGCGACAAGAGACCCAGTACTTC
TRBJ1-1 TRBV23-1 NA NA CARRRPRGGTEAFF TGCGCCCGGCGGCGGCCAAGGGGGGGCACTGAAGCTTTCTTT
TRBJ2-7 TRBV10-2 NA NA CASIGSSYEQYF TGCGCCAGCATTGGCTCCAGCTACGAGCAGTACTTC
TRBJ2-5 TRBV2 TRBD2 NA CASLAGRQETQYF TGTGCCAGCCTAGCGGGGAGACAAGAGACCCAGTACTTC
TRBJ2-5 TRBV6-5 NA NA CASRITGTLPDTQYF TGTGCCAGCAGAATTACCGGGACACTCCCCGATACCCAGTACTTC